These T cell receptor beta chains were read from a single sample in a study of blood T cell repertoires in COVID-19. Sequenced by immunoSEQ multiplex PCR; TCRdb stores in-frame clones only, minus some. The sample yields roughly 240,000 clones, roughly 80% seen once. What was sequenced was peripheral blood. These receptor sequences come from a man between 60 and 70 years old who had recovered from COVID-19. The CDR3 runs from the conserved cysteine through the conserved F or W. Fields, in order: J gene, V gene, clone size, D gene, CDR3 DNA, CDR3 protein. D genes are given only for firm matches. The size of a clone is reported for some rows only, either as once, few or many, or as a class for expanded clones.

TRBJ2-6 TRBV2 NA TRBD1 TGTGCCAGCATCCCCGGGACAGGGGGCGATGGGGCCAACGTCCTGACTTTC CASIPGTGGDGANVLTF
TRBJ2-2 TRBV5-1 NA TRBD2 TGCGCCAGCAGCTTCGGTCCTAGCGGGATGAGTGGCACCGGGGAGCTGTTTTTT CASSFGPSGMSGTGELFF
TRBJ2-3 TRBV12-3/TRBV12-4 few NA TGTGCCAGCAGTTTAGACACCACAGATACGCAGTATTTT CASSLDTTDTQYF
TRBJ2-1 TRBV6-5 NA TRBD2 TGTGCCAGCACCCAAACGACTAGCGGGAGAAATGAGCAGTTCTTC CASTQTTSGRNEQFF
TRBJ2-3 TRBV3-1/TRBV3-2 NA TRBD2 TGTGCCAGCAGCCAGGGGTCAGCGGGAGGTATAGATACGCAGTATTTT CASSQGSAGGIDTQYF
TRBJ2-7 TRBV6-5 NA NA TGTGCCAGCAGAACGGGCAGGGGTGCCTACGAGCAGTACTTC CASRTGRGAYEQYF
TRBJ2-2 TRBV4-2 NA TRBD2 TGTGCCAGCAGCCAAGATCTCAGCGGGACGAACACCGGGGAGCTGTTTTTT CASSQDLSGTNTGELFF
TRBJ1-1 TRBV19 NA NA TGTGCCAGTAGTATACCAGGGAACACTGAAGCTTTCTTT CASSIPGNTEAFF
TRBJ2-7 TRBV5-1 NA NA TGCGCCAGCAGCTTGGAGGCAGGGAATCTAGGCTACGAGCAGTACTTC CASSLEAGNLGYEQYF
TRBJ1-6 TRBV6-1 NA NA TGTGCCAGCAGTGAAGCTCGGGGATATAATTCACCCCTCCACTTT CASSEARGYNSPLHF
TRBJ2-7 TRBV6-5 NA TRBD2 TGTGCCAGCAGTAACCTTGTAGCGGGCGGGGTCGAGCGTAACTTC CASSNLVAGGVERNF
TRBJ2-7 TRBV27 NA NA TGTGCCACCCGAAAAAACGGTGTTAGCGGCAGCGAAGAGCAGTACTTC CATRKNGVSGSEEQYF
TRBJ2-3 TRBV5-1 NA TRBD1 TGCGCCAGCAAGCTACAGGGGGGCTCGGCAGATACGCAGTATTTT CASKLQGGSADTQYF
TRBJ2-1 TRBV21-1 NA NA TGTGCCAGCAGCAAAAAGGAGAATGAGCAGTTCTTC CASSKKENEQFF
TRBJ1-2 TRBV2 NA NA TGTGCCAGCAGGGGTAGGAGCCTCTACACCTTC CASRGRSLYTF
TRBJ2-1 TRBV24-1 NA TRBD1 TGTGCCACCAGTGATTTCGGGACAGGGGGAAGGAATGAGCAGTTCTTC CATSDFGTGGRNEQFF
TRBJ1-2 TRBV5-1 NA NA TGCGCCAGCAGCTTGGGTCCGGACTCCGGGGGCTACACCTTC CASSLGPDSGGYTF
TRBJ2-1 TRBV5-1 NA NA TGCGCCAGCAGCTTACTTACGGGTTCCAACGATGAGCAGTTCTTC CASSLLTGSNDEQFF
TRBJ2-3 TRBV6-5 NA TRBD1 TGTGCCAGCAGAATCACAGGGGCGGGCACAGATACGCAGTATTTT CASRITGAGTDTQYF
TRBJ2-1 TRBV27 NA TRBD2 TGTGCCAGCAGTTTATCGCGGCCTAGCGGGGGGCTATGGAGTGAGCAGTTCTTC CASSLSRPSGGLWSEQFF
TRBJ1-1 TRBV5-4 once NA TGTGCCAGCAGCTTGGGGGGCGGTTCGAACACTGAAGCTTTCTTT CASSLGGGSNTEAFF
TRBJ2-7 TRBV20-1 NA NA TGCAGTGCTAGCCCCACCTACGAGCAGTACTTC CSASPTYEQYF
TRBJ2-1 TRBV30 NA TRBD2 TGTGCCTGGAGTGTAGCGGGAGTAATCAATGAGCAGTTCTTC CAWSVAGVINEQFF